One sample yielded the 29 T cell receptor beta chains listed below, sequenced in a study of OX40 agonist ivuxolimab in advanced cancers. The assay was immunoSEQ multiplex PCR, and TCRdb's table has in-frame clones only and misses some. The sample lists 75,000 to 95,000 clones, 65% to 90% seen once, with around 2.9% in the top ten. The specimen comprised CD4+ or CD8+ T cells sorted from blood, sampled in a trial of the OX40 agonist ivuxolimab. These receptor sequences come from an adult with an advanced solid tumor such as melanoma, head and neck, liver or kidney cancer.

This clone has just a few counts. CDR3 sequence: CASSIPPGQGQGEKLFF. For the CDR3, the DNA is TGTGCCAGTAGTATACCGCCGGGACAGGGGCAAGGAGAAAAACTGTTTTTT. The gene calls are TRBV19 and TRBJ1-4, with 10 bases aligning to TRBD1. J lost 8 bases, V lost 2 bases, and 11 bases had no gene match. From germline, CDR1 is LNHDA and CDR2 SQIVND (reference sequence). The CDR3 is 17 residues long.

Here the CDR3 DNA reads TGCGCCAGCAGCTCCCCGTTAAAAGGGACCGATGAAAAACTGTTTTTT. It specifies CASSSPLKGTDEKLFF. This chain joins TRBV5-1 and TRBJ1-4, with a possible D match to TRBD1 (5 bases). The V end was cut by 3 bases, the J end by 6 bases, with 18 bases between. Looked up from germline, CDR1 is SGHRS and CDR2 is YFSETQ. The CDR3 consists of 16 residues. Full variable domain (remainder filled in from reference TRBV5-1 and TRBJ1-4): KAGVTQTPRYLIKTRGQQVTLSCSPISGHRSVSWYQQTPGQGLQFLFEYFSETQRNKGNFPGRFSGRQFSNSRSEMNVSTLELGDSALYLCASSSPLKGTDEKLFFGSGTQLSVL.

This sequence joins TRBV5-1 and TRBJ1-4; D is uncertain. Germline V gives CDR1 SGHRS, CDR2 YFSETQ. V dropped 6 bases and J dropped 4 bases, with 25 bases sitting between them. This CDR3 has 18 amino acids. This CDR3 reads CASTAKLRSTGDNEKLFF. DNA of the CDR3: TGCGCCAGCACCGCTAAACTAAGGTCTACTGGCGATAATGAAAAACTGTTTTTT.

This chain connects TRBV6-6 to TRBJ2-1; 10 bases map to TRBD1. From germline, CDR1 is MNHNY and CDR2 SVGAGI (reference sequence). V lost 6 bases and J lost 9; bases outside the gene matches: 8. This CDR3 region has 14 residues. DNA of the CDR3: TGTGCCAGCAGGAAACGGGACAGGGGATCTGAGCAGTTCTTC. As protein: CASRKRDRGSEQFF.

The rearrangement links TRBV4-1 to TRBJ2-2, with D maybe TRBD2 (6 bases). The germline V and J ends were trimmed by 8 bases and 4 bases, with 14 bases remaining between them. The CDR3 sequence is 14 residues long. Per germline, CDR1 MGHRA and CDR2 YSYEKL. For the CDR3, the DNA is TGCGCCAGCGGGTTAGGAGGGGTCACCGGGGAGCTGTTTTTT. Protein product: CASGLGGVTGELFF.

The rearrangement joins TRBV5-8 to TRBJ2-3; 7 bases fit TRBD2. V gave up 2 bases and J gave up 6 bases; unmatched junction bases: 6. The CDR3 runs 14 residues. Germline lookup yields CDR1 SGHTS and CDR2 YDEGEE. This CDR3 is CASSFGLVSDTQYF. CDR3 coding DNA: TGTGCCAGCAGCTTCGGACTAGTTTCTGATACGCAGTATTTT.

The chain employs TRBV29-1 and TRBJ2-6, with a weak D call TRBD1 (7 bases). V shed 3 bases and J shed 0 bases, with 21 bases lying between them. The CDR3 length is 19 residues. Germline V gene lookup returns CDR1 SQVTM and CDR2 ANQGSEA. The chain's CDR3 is CSVEEGRTGLFSGANVLTF. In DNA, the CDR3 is TGCAGCGTTGAGGAGGGACGGACAGGACTTTTCTCTGGGGCCAACGTCCTGACTTTC.

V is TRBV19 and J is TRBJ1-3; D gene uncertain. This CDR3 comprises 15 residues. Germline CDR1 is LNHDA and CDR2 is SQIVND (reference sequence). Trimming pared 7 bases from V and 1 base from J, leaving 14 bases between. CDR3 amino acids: CASKPGVDSGNTIYF. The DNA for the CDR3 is TGTGCCAGTAAGCCCGGGGTCGATTCTGGAAACACCATATATTTT.

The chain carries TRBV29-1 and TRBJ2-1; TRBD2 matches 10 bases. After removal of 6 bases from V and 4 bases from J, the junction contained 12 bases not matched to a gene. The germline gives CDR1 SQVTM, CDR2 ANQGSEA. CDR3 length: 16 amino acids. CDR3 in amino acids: CSVPTGSSGGYNEQFF. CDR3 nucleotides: TGCAGCGTCCCGACGGGGTCTAGCGGGGGTTACAATGAGCAGTTCTTC.

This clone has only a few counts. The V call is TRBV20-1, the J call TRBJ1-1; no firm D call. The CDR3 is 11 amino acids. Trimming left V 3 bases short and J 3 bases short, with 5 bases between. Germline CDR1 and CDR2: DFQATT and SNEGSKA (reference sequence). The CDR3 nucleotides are TGCAGTGCTAGCGGGCACACTGAAGCTTTCTTT. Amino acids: CSASGHTEAFF.

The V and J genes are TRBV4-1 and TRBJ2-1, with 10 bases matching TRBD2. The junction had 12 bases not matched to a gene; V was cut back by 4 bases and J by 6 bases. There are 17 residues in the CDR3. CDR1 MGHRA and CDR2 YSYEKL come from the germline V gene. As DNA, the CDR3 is TGCGCCAGCAGCCTAACTTGGGCTAGCGGGAGAGGCAATGAGCAGTTCTTC. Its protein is CASSLTWASGRGNEQFF.

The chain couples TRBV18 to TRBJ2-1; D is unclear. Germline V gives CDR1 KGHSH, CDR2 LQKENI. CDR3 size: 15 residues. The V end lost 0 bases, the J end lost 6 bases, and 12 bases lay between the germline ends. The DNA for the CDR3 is TGTGCCAGCTCACCACCGGCCCCAGGCCCCAATGAGCAGTTCTTC. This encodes CASSPPAPGPNEQFF.

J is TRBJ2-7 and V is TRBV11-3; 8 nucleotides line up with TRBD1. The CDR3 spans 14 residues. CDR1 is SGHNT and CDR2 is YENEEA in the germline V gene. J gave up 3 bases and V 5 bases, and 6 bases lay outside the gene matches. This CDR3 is CASSPTGGSYEQYF. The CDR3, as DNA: TGTGCCAGCAGCCCCACAGGGGGGAGCTACGAGCAGTACTTC.

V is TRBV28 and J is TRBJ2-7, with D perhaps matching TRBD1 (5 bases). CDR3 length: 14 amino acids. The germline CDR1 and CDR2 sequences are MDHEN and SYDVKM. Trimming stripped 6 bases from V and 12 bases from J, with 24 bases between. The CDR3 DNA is TGTGCCAGCAGGGGGCAGGCCGATCGATTTAGGTGGTACTTC. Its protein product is CASRGQADRFRWYF.

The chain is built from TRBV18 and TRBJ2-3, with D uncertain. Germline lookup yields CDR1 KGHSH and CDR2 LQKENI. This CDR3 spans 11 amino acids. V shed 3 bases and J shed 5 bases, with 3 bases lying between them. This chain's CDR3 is CASSPLDTQYF. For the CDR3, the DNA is TGTGCCAGCTCACCCTTAGATACGCAGTATTTT.

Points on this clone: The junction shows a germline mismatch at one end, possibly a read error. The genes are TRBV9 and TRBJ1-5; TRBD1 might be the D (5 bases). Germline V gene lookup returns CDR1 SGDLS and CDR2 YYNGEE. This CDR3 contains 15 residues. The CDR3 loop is CTSSVGKGNNQPQHF. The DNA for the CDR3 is TGTACCAGCAGCGTAGGTAAGGGGAACAATCAGCCCCAGCATTTT.

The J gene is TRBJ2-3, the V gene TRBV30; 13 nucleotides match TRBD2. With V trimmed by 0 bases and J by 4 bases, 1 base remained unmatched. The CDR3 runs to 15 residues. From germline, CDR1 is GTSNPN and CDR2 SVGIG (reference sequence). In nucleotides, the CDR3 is TGTGCCTGGAGTGTACTAGCGGGGGGGGCAGATACGCAGTATTTT. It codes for CAWSVLAGGADTQYF.

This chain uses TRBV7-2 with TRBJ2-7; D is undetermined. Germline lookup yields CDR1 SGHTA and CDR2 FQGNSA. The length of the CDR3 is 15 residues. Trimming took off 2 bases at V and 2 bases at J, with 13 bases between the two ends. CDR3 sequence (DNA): TGTGCCAGCAGCTTACAGATAGACGGTCCCTACGAGCAGTACTTC. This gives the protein CASSLQIDGPYEQYF.

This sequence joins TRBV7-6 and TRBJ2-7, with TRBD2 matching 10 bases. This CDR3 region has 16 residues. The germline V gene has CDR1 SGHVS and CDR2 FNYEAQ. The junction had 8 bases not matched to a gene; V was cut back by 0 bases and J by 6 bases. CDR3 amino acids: CASSLARDSSGGEQYF. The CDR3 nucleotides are TGTGCCAGCAGCTTAGCCCGGGACTCTAGCGGGGGCGAGCAGTACTTC.

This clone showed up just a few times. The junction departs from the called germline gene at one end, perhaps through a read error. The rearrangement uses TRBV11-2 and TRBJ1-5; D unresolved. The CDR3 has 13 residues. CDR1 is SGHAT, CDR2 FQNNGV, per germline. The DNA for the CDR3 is TGTGCCAGCAGCTTAGATCCTAATCAGGCCCAGCATTTT. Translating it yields CASSLDPNQAQHF. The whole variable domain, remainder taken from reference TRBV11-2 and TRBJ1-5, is EAGVAQSPRYKIIEKRQSVAFWCNPISGHATLYWYQQILGQGPKLLIQFQNNGVVDDSQLPKDRFSAERLKGVDSTLKIQPAKLEDSAVYLCASSLDPNQAQHFGDGTRLSIL.

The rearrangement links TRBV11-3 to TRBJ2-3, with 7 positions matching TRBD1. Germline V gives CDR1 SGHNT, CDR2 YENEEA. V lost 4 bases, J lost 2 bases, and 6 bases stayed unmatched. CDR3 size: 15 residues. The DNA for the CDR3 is TGTGCCAGCAGCTACAGCAGGGGGACCACAGATACGCAGTATTTT. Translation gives CASSYSRGTTDTQYF. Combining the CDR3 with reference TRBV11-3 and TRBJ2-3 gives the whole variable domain EAGVVQSPRYKIIEKKQPVAFWCNPISGHNTLYWYLQNLGQGPELLIRYENEEAVDDSQLPKDRFSAERLKGVDSTLKIQPAELGDSAVYLCASSYSRGTTDTQYFGPGTRLTVL.

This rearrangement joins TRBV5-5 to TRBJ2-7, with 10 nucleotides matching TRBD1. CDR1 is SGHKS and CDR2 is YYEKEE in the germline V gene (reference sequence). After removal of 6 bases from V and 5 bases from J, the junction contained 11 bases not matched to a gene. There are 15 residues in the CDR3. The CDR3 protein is CASIKSGQGYDEQYF. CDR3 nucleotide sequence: TGTGCCAGCATCAAATCGGGACAGGGGTACGACGAGCAGTACTTC.

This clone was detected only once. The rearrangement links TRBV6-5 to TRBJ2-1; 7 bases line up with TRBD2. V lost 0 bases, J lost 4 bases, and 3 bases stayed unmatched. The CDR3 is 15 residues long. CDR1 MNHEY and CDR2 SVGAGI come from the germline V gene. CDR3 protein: CASSYSGLGYNEQFF. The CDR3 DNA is TGTGCCAGCAGTTACTCAGGACTAGGTTACAATGAGCAGTTCTTC.

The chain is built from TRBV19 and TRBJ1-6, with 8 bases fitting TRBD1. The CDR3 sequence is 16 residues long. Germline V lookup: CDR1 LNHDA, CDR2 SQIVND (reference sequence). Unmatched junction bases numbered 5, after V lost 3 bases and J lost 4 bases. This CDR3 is CASSILNRGYNSPLHF. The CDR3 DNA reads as TGTGCCAGTAGTATTCTTAACAGGGGGTATAATTCACCCCTCCACTTT. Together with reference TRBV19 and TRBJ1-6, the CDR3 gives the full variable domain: DGGITQSPKYLFRKEGQNVTLSCEQNLNHDAMYWYRQDPGQGLRLIYYSQIVNDFQKGDIAEGYSVSREKKESFPLTVTSAQKNPTAFYLCASSILNRGYNSPLHFGNGTRLTVT.

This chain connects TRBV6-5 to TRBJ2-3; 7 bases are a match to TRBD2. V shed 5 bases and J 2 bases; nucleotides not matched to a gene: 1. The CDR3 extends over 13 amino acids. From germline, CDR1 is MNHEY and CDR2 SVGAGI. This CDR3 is CASSRLATDTQYF. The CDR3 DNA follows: TGTGCCAGCAGTCGACTAGCCACAGATACGCAGTATTTT.

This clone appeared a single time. The CDR3 loop reads CASSLATSWYF. DNA of the CDR3: TGTGCCAGCAGCTTAGCGACGAGCTGGTACTTC. The chain links TRBV7-2 to TRBJ2-7; D not resolved. Trimming removed 0 bases from V and 12 bases from J, with 9 bases in between. The CDR3 sequence is 11 residues long. The germline V gene has CDR1 SGHTA and CDR2 FQGNSA.

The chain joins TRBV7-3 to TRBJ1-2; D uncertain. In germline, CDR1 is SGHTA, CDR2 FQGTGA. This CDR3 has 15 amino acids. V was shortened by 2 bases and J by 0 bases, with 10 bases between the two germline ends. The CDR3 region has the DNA TGTGCCAGCAGCTTATCAGGCGGCGCTAACTATGGCTACACCTTC. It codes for CASSLSGGANYGYTF.

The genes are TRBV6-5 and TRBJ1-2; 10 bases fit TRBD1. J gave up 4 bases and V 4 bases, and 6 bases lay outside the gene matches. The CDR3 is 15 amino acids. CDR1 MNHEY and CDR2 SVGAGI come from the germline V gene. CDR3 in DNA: TGTGCCAGCAGTTCCCCGGGACAGGGGCCCTATGGCTACACCTTC. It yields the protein CASSSPGQGPYGYTF.

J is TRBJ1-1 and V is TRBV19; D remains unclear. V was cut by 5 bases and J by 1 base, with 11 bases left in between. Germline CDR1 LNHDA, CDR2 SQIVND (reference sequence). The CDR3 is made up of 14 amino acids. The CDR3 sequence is CASSVQAPNTEAFF. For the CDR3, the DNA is TGTGCCAGTAGTGTCCAGGCGCCGAACACTGAAGCTTTCTTT.